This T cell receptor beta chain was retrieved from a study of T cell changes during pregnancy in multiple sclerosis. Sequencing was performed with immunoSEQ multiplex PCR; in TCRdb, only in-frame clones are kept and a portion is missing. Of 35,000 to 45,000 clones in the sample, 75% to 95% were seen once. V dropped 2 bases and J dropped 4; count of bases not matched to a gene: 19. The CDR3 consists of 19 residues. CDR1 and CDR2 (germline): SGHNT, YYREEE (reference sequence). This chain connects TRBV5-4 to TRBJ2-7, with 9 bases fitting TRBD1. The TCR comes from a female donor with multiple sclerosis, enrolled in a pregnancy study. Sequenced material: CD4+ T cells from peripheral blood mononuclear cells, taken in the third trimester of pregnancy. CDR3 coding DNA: TGTGCCAGCAGCTTTACCCTACAGGGGGCGAGAACTTTGGGGTACGAGCAGTACTTC. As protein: CASSFTLQGARTLGYEQYF.